The T cell receptor (beta chain) under discussion was sequenced for a study of blood T cell repertoires in COVID-19. Germline loops: CDR1 SGHAT, CDR2 FQNNGV. With V trimmed by 5 bases and J by 5 bases, 5 bases remained unmatched. The CDR3 is 13 residues long. Authors' processing steps: Amplification of reference gene primers was used by the study to estimate nucleated cell counts. This table comes from immunoSEQ multiplex PCR, and its TCRdb copy is limited to in-frame clones, with some not included. The V and J calls and clone size come from that table; D and trimming were worked out from the DNA. The table shows under 15,000 clones, with roughly 84% occurring only once.

Material for sequencing was peripheral blood. The chain has TRBV11-2 and TRBJ1-2, with 7 bases aligning to TRBD1. The TCR comes from a human donor in a cohort sampled during active COVID-19. CDR3 bases: TGTGCCAGCAGCCCCTACAGGGGATATGGCTACACCTTC. Its translation: CASSPYRGYGYTF.